The source of this TCR beta chain is a study of cytomegalovirus exposure and HLA in healthy donors. The method was immunoSEQ multiplex PCR; TCRdb's version includes in-frame clones alone and lacks a portion of them. The data contain about 220,000 clones, about nine tenths of them singletons. This clone was counted once. CDR3 length equals 15 residues. V lost 2 bases to trimming and J lost 2 bases; unmatched junction nucleotides: 3. Germline V CDR1 and CDR2: LNHDA, SQIVND (reference sequence). The chain links TRBV19 to TRBJ2-5, with 9 nucleotides matching TRBD1. The source of this sequence is a woman aged 18-29 years in good health and CMV-seronegative. The specimen sequenced was PBMCs. The CDR3 sequence is CASSILGTGQETQYF. DNA for the CDR3: TGTGCCAGTAGTATACTCGGGACAGGGCAAGAGACCCAGTACTTC.